A selection of T cell receptor beta chains follows, all from one sample in a study of CD4 T cells in relation to SARS-CoV-2 and coronaviruses. TCRdb's copy holds only in-frame clones and misses some; the assay was immunoSEQ multiplex PCR. The sample carries about 59,000 clones, around 86% recorded once. Sequences were obtained from memory CD4+ T cells from PBMCs. Receptor source: a human donor in good health. Both conserved end residues are part of each CDR3. D genes are given only for firm matches. Some rows mark clone size as missing; the rest say once, few, many or name a class of expanded clone.

clone_size	j_call	v_call	d_call	cdr3_aa	cdr3_nt
NA	TRBJ1-5	TRBV4-1	NA	CASSQDPALGQPQHF	TGCGCCAGCAGCCAAGATCCCGCCCTTGGTCAGCCCCAGCATTTT
NA	TRBJ1-2	TRBV7-9	NA	CASSTRDSQFGGYTF	TGTGCCAGCAGCACTCGGGACTCACAATTCGGGGGCTACACCTTC
NA	TRBJ2-3	TRBV28	TRBD1	CASSLAGQAARNTQYF	TGTGCCAGCAGTTTGGCGGGACAGGCCGCCCGGAATACGCAGTATTTT
NA	TRBJ2-7	TRBV27	NA	CASSPLKVANSYEQYF	TGTGCCAGCAGTCCCCTGAAGGTGGCCAACTCCTACGAGCAGTACTTC
NA	TRBJ2-1	TRBV4-2	TRBD2	CASSPRPGTSLVGEQFF	TGTGCCAGCAGCCCACGACCTGGGACTAGCTTGGTCGGTGAGCAGTTCTTC
NA	TRBJ2-7	TRBV15	TRBD2	CATRAGRATYEEQYF	TGTGCCACCAGAGCGGGGCGTGCGACTTACGAGGAGCAGTACTTC
NA	TRBJ1-6	TRBV30	NA	CAWNYRTNNSPLHF	TGTGCCTGGAACTACAGGACAAATAATTCACCCCTCCACTTT
NA	TRBJ1-4	TRBV28	NA	CASSLRRPINEKLFF	TGTGCCAGCAGTTTACGTCGGCCAATCAATGAAAAACTGTTTTTT
NA	TRBJ2-2	TRBV5-1	TRBD1	CASAWTGANTGELFF	TGCGCCAGCGCGTGGACAGGCGCGAACACCGGAGAGCTGTTTTTT
NA	TRBJ2-6	TRBV14	TRBD2	CASSQKSGGFTDGGANVLTF	TGTGCCAGCAGCCAAAAGAGCGGGGGTTTTACTGATGGTGGGGCCAACGTCCTGACTTTC
NA	TRBJ1-3	TRBV5-1	NA	CASSLGQPLSGNTIYF	TGCGCCAGCAGCTTGGGGCAGCCTCTCTCTGGAAACACCATATATTTT
NA	TRBJ2-1	TRBV7-9	TRBD2	CASSEGLAGEGNEQFF	TGTGCCAGCAGCGAGGGACTAGCGGGAGAGGGTAATGAGCAGTTCTTC
NA	TRBJ1-1	TRBV10-3	NA	CAISETGLGTEAFF	TGTGCCATCAGTGAGACAGGGCTAGGCACTGAAGCTTTCTTT
once	TRBJ1-3	TRBV28	NA	CASSYLGRSGNTIYF	TGTGCCAGCAGCTACCTAGGGAGAAGTGGAAACACCATATATTTT
NA	TRBJ1-4	TRBV10-1	NA	CASSEGGRNEKLFF	TGCGCCAGCAGTGAAGGTGGAAGGAATGAAAAACTGTTTTTT
NA	TRBJ2-2	TRBV11-2	TRBD2	CASSLAGLAGGTGELFF	TGTGCCAGCAGCTTAGCTGGACTAGCGGGAGGCACCGGGGAGCTGTTTTTT
once	TRBJ1-1	TRBV10-1	NA	CASSDQGQGSATEAFF	TGCGCCAGCAGTGACCAGGGACAAGGGTCGGCCACTGAAGCTTTCTTT
NA	TRBJ2-5	TRBV6-2/TRBV6-3	TRBD1	CASSSLRQGQETQYF	TGTGCCAGCAGTAGCCTCCGACAGGGGCAAGAGACCCAGTACTTC
medium-sized	TRBJ1-6	TRBV30	NA	CAWESRGRGNSPLHF	TGTGCCTGGGAAAGCAGGGGCCGGGGAAATTCACCCCTCCACTTT
few	TRBJ2-7	TRBV28	NA	CASGPTGRGKLYEQYF	TGTGCCAGCGGGCCCACCGGACGGGGAAAATTGTACGAGCAGTACTTC
NA	TRBJ2-3	TRBV15	NA	CATSLGTSTDTQYF	TGTGCCACCAGCCTTGGAACTAGCACAGATACGCAGTATTTT
NA	TRBJ1-2	TRBV2	NA	CASSVGQSNYGYTF	TGTGCCAGCAGTGTGGGGCAGTCTAACTATGGCTACACCTTC
NA	TRBJ2-3	TRBV27	TRBD2	CASSLRTSGRTDTQYF	TGTGCCAGCAGTTTGCGGACTAGCGGGAGGACAGATACGCAGTATTTT
NA	TRBJ2-1	TRBV7-2	NA	CASSPFQGSYEQFF	TGTGCCAGCAGCCCATTCCAGGGTTCCTATGAGCAGTTCTTC
once	TRBJ1-1	TRBV5-4	TRBD1	CASSGEYRGGRTANTEAFF	TGTGCCAGCAGCGGTGAATACAGGGGGGGACGAACGGCGAACACTGAAGCTTTCTTT
NA	TRBJ2-3	TRBV19	TRBD2	CASSIDQGTSGRSTDTQYF	TGTGCCAGTAGTATCGACCAAGGGACTAGCGGGAGATCCACAGATACGCAGTATTTT
NA	TRBJ2-7	TRBV7-5	NA	CVRSVGLAEAHEQYF	TGTGTCAGAAGCGTGGGACTAGCGGAGGCCCACGAGCAGTACTTC
NA	TRBJ2-3	TRBV6-6	NA	CASRPTVSTDTQYF	TGTGCCAGCAGACCGACAGTTAGCACAGATACGCAGTATTTT
NA	TRBJ1-5	TRBV3-1/TRBV3-2	NA	CASSLLYGPQHF	TGTGCCAGCAGCCTCCTATACGGGCCCCAGCATTTT
NA	TRBJ2-4	TRBV28	NA	CASTPFGTLYAKNIQYF	TGTGCCAGCACCCCGTTTGGGACCCTCTATGCCAAAAACATTCAGTACTTC
NA	TRBJ2-1	TRBV7-9	NA	CASSIDLKNEQFF	TGTGCCAGCAGCATAGACTTAAAGAATGAGCAGTTCTTC
NA	TRBJ1-1	TRBV28	NA	CASSPQVTEAFF	TGTGCCAGCAGTCCTCAGGTCACTGAAGCTTTCTTT
NA	TRBJ2-1	TRBV7-2	NA	CASSLSTPNEQFF	TGTGCCAGCAGCTTATCGACCCCCAATGAGCAGTTCTTC
NA	TRBJ2-1	TRBV19	TRBD2	CASSIFGRARDNEQFF	TGTGCCAGTAGTATTTTCGGGAGGGCGCGAGACAATGAGCAGTTCTTC
NA	TRBJ2-1	TRBV11-3	NA	CASSGRRGFRDEQFF	TGTGCCAGCAGCGGACGCAGGGGCTTCAGGGATGAGCAGTTCTTC
NA	TRBJ1-4	TRBV7-9	NA	CASSFIGAMVEKLFF	TGTGCCAGCAGCTTTATAGGGGCTATGGTTGAAAAACTGTTTTTT
NA	TRBJ1-5	TRBV5-4	NA	CATSIFGARPQHF	TGTGCCACCTCGATATTTGGCGCTCGGCCCCAGCATTTT
NA	TRBJ2-3	TRBV24-1	TRBD2	CATSDPGLAGAKDTQYF	TGTGCCACCAGTGATCCGGGACTAGCGGGAGCTAAAGATACGCAGTATTTT
NA	TRBJ1-1	TRBV3-1/TRBV3-2	NA	CASSPRTGAPMNTEAFF	TGTGCCAGCAGCCCCAGAACAGGAGCCCCCATGAACACTGAAGCTTTCTTT
NA	TRBJ1-1	TRBV19	TRBD1	CASSIGGGQGARTEAFF	TGTGCCAGTAGTATAGGAGGGGGACAGGGGGCGAGGACTGAAGCTTTCTTT
NA	TRBJ2-4	TRBV27	NA	CASSPRFGAQVVQYF	TGTGCCAGCAGTCCCCGCTTCGGGGCCCAGGTTGTTCAGTACTTC
once	TRBJ2-2	TRBV10-2	TRBD1	CASRKPTGAGELFF	TGCGCCAGCAGGAAGCCCACAGGGGCCGGGGAGCTGTTTTTT